This T cell receptor beta chain comes out of a study of CD8 T cells in ankylosing spondylitis. TCRdb analysed the 5' RACE reads with MiXCR anew, one entry per CDR3 protein. The sample lists 450,000 to 550,000 distinct CDR3 sequences; approximately 5.3% were seen once. Whole-study results and caveats: Disease-linked clones displayed a CD8+ phenotype and appeared relatively rarely in peripheral blood. A motif in TCR beta, a set of several highly homologous variants, appeared characteristic of ankylosing spondylitis blood.

Looked up from germline, CDR1 is LGHNA and CDR2 is YSLEER. CDR3 length: 15 amino acids. V was clipped by 8 bases and J by 5 bases; unmatched bases: 9. As regards this clonotype: Its antigen is unknown.

This clonotype originated in a male donor with ankylosing spondylitis. This rearrangement joins TRBV4-3 to TRBJ2-2; TRBD2 matches at 9 bases. Sequencing used blood, either unsorted or a sorted T cell fraction (not recorded which). The CDR3: CASSVEAGGTGELFF. As DNA, the CDR3 is TGCGCCAGCTCGGTGGAAGCGGGAGGAACCGGGGAGCTGTTTTTT.